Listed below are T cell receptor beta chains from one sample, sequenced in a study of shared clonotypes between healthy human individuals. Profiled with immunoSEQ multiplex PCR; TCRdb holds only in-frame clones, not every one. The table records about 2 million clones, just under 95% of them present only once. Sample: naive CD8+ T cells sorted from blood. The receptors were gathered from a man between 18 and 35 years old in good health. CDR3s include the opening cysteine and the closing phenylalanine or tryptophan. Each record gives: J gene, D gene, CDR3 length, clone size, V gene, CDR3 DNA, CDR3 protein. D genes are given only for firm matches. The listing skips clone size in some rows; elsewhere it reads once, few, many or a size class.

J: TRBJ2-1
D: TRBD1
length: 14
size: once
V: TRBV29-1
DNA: TGCAGCGGAGCCGGGACAGGGGGCTACAATGAGCAGTTCTTC
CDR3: CSGAGTGGYNEQFF

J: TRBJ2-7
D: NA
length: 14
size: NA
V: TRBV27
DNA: TGTGCCAGCAGTTCACTCGACACGGTAAACGAGCAGTACTTC
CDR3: CASSSLDTVNEQYF

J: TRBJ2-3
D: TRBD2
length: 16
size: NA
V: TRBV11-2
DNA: TGTGCCAGCAGCCGCACTGAGGCGGGGGGCACAGATACGCAGTATTTT
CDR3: CASSRTEAGGTDTQYF

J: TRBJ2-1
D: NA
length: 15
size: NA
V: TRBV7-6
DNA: TGTGCCAGCAGCTTAGCCGGGGGCTCTGGCAATGAGCAGTTCTTC
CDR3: CASSLAGGSGNEQFF

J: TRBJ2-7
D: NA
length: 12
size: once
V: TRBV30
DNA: TGTGCCTGGAGTGTACTGGGGGGCGAGCAGTACTTC
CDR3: CAWSVLGGEQYF

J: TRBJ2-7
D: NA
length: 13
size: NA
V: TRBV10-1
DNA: TGCGCCAGCAGTGCAGGGGTAACCTACGAGCAGTACTTC
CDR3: CASSAGVTYEQYF

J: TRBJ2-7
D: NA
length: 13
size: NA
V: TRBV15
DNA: TGTGCCACCAGCTCCGGCCTACCCTACGAGCAGTACTTC
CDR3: CATSSGLPYEQYF

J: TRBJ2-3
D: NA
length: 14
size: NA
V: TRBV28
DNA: TGTGCCAGCAGTTTAGGGCTTGGCACAGATACGCAGTATTTT
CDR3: CASSLGLGTDTQYF

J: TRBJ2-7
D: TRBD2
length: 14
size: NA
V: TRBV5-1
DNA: TGCGCCAGCAGCCCAGCCGGGACTACCTACGAGCAGTACTTC
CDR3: CASSPAGTTYEQYF

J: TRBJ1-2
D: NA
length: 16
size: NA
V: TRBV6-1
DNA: TGTGCCAGCAGTGAACTATCCCTCGGCCAGGGGATCGGCTACACCTTC
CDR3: CASSELSLGQGIGYTF

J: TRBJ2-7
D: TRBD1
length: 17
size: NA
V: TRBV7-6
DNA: TGTGCCAGCAGCGGGGGACAGGGAACCCCCTCTTTCTACGAGCAGTACTTC
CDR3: CASSGGQGTPSFYEQYF

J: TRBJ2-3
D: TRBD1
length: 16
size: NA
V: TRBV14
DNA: TGTGCCAGCAGCCAGGAGGACAGGGGGGTCACAGATACGCAGTATTTT
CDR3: CASSQEDRGVTDTQYF

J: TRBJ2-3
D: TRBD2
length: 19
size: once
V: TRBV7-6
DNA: TGTGCCAGCAGCTTAGGGCAAGCGGGGCCCGCTACCCTCACAGATACGCAGTATTTT
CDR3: CASSLGQAGPATLTDTQYF

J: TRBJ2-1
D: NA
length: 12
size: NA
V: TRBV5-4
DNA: TGTGCCAGCAGCTTATTCGATAATGAGCAGTTCTTC
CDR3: CASSLFDNEQFF

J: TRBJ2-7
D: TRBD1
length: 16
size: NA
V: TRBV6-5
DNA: TGTGCCAGCAGTTACTCTTCGGGACAGGCAACCTACGAGCAGTACTTC
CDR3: CASSYSSGQATYEQYF

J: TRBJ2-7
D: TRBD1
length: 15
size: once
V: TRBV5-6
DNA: TGTGCCAGCAGCGCAAGGGACAGCCTCGGCGACGAGCAGTACTTC
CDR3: CASSARDSLGDEQYF

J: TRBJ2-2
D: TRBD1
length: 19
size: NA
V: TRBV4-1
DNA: TGCGCCAGCAGCCAAGTGGTCCGGGACAGGGGGCAATTCTCCGGGGAGCTGTTTTTT
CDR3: CASSQVVRDRGQFSGELFF

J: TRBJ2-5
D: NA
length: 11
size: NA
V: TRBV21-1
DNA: TGCCGCAGCAGGGGGAAAGAGACCCAGTACTTC
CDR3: CRSRGKETQYF

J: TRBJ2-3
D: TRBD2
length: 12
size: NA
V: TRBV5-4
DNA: TGTGCCAGCAGCTTCGGGACTAGCGGGAAGTATTTT
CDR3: CASSFGTSGKYF

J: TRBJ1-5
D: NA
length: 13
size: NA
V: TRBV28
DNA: TGTGCCAGCAGTCCCCGTGGCAATCAGCCCCAGCATTTT
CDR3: CASSPRGNQPQHF

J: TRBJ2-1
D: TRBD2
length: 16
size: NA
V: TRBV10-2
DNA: TGCGCCAGCAGTGAGGGTTGGCGGGAGTTCTACAATGAGCAGTTCTTC
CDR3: CASSEGWREFYNEQFF

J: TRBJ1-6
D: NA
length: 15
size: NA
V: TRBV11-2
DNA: TGTGCCAGCAGCTTATTTTCCTCCTATAATTCACCCCTCCACTTT
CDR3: CASSLFSSYNSPLHF

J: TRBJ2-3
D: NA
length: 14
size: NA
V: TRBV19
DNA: TGTGCCAGTACCCCCAGAGGGGGCACAGATACGCAGTATTTT
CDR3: CASTPRGGTDTQYF

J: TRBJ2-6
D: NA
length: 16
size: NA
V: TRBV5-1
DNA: TGCGCCAGCCACCTAGGTTCACAAAGTCGGGCCAACGTCCTGACTTTC
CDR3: CASHLGSQSRANVLTF

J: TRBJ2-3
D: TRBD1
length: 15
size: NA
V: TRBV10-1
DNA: TGCGCCAGCAGTGAGTATACAGGGGGTCTGGATACGCAGTATTTT
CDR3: CASSEYTGGLDTQYF

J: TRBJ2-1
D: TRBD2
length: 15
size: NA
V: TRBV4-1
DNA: TGCGCCAGCAGCCTCCGGGACTACCTTCAAAATGAGCAGTTCTTC
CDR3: CASSLRDYLQNEQFF

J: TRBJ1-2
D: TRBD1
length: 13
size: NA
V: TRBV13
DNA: TGTGCCAGCAGTCGGGGCAGGGGGCTTGGCTACACCTTC
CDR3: CASSRGRGLGYTF

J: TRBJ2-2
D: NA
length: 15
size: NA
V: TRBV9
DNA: TGTGCCAGCAGCGTAGTGGCTGTTAACACCGGGGAGCTGTTTTTT
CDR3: CASSVVAVNTGELFF

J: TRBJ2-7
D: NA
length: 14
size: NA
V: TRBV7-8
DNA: TGTGCCAGCAGCTTAAATGGAGTTAGGAACGAGCAGTACTTC
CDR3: CASSLNGVRNEQYF

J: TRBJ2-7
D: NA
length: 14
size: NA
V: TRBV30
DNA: TGTGCCTGTCACCCGGGGGTTGGGTCGGGGGAGCAGTACTTC
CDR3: CACHPGVGSGEQYF

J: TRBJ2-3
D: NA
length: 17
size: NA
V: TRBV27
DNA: TGTGCCAGCTCGCCGGGGGCCCCGAAAGGAGGGGCAGATACGCAGTATTTT
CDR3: CASSPGAPKGGADTQYF

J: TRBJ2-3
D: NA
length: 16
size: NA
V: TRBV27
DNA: TGTGCCAGCAGTTTATCAGATCCTATTATCGCAGATACGCAGTATTTT
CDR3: CASSLSDPIIADTQYF

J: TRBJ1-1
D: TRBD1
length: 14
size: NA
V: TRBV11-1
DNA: TGTGCCAGCAGCCGGGGACAGTCGAACACTGAAGCTTTCTTT
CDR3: CASSRGQSNTEAFF

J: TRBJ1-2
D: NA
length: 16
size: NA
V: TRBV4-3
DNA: TGCGCCAGCAGCCAAGATTCGGGGGGGACCATAGATGGCTACACCTTC
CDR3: CASSQDSGGTIDGYTF

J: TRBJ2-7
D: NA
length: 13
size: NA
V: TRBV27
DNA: TGTGCCAGCAGTTTGAATACCGGTTACGAGCAGTACTTC
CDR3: CASSLNTGYEQYF